The TCR beta chain described here comes from a study of shared T cell receptors in the human thymus. Assay used: immunoSEQ multiplex PCR; TCRdb lists only in-frame clones, some missing. Of a few hundred thousand clones listed, 95% were seen once; the top ten hold approximately 0.018%. This CDR3 has 13 residues. Germline lookup yields CDR1 GTSNPN and CDR2 SVGIG (reference sequence). Trimming cost V 2 bases and J 5 bases, with 12 bases left between them. The V call is TRBV30, the J call TRBJ1-2; D is unclear. This TCR came from a human donor. The sequenced material came from thymocytes. The CDR3 sequence is CAWSNHTAYGYTF. CDR3 DNA: TGTGCCTGGAGTAACCATACAGCGTATGGCTACACCTTC.